These 27 T cell receptor beta chains were all obtained from the same sample, sequenced in a study of T cells in Graves' hyperthyroidism and ophthalmopathy. RNA transcripts gave rise to amplified TCR beta CDR3 regions. The TCR CDR3 was amplified in a first-round RT-PCR using the HTBI primer set. Using its own MiXCR run on the multiplex PCR reads, TCRdb lists one record per CDR3 protein. The sample holds 700,000 or so distinct CDR3 sequences; approximately 16% are singletons and the top ten take around 7.7%. Sequencing was performed on blood. These receptors originate from a young man with Graves' hyperthyroidism.

The chain uses TRBV11-2 and TRBJ2-7, with 10 bases identical to TRBD1. This CDR3 region has 14 residues. The germline V gene encodes CDR1 SGHAT and CDR2 FQNNGV. The junction had 7 bases not matched to a gene; V was cut back by 7 bases and J by 4 bases. The CDR3: CASTTDRGLYEQYF. The CDR3 bases are TGTGCCAGCACTACCGACAGGGGGCTTTACGAGCAGTACTTC. Combining the CDR3 with reference TRBV11-2 and TRBJ2-7 gives the whole variable domain EAGVAQSPRYKIIEKRQSVAFWCNPISGHATLYWYQQILGQGPKLLIQFQNNGVVDDSQLPKDRFSAERLKGVDSTLKIQPAKLEDSAVYLCASTTDRGLYEQYFGPGTRLTVT.

This clonotype was detected only a few times. The chain recombines TRBV20-1 with TRBJ2-1, with 7 bases aligning to TRBD2. The CDR3 is 14 residues long. The V gene end was trimmed by 0 bases and the J gene end by 4 bases; junction bases not matched to a gene: 3. Germline-derived CDR1 and CDR2 are DFQATT and SNEGSKA (reference sequence). CDR3 DNA sequence: TGCAGTGCTAGAGATCAAGCGGGGTACAATGAGCAGTTCTTC. Protein sequence: CSARDQAGYNEQFF.

This clonotype was counted a few times. This chain links TRBV7-9 with TRBJ2-1, with TRBD2 identical over 13 bases. The germline CDR1 and CDR2 sequences are SEHNR and FQNEAQ (reference sequence). V was clipped by 3 bases and J by 8 bases; unmatched bases: 4. The CDR3 runs 15 residues. CDR3 nucleotides: TGTGCCAGCAGCTTTACTAGCGGGAGGGTATATGAGCAGTTCTTC. Translated: CASSFTSGRVYEQFF.

This clonotype was found many times. The V call is TRBV2, the J call TRBJ1-1; TRBD1 is a possible D gene (6 bases). CDR3 size: 15 residues. V was trimmed by 6 bases and J by 1 base, leaving 15 bases between them. The V gene's germline CDR1 is SNHLY and CDR2 FYNNEI. Written as DNA, the CDR3 is TGTGCCAGCAGACCAAGGACAGTCAAGAACACTGAAGCTTTCTTT. Protein: CASRPRTVKNTEAFF.

The sample holds many counts of this clonotype. The chain joins TRBV30 to TRBJ1-1; 8 bases match TRBD1. The V gene end was trimmed by 5 bases and the J gene end by 10 bases; junction bases not matched to a gene: 6. CDR3 length: 11 amino acids. Germline CDR1 reads GTSNPN; CDR2 reads SVGIG (reference sequence). The CDR3 here is CAWADRGPAFF. DNA of the CDR3: TGTGCCTGGGCCGACAGGGGACCAGCTTTCTTT.

This clonotype was seen more than once but under ten times. This chain joins TRBV12-3 or TRBV12-4 and TRBJ2-2; no definite D call. The ends were cut back, 6 bases at V and 2 bases at J, with 10 bases in the middle. This CDR3 is built from 14 residues. In nucleotides, the CDR3 is TGTGCCAGCAGCCACTCTCCAAACACCGGGGAGCTGTTTTTT. This codes for CASSHSPNTGELFF.

This clonotype was picked up many times. J is TRBJ1-1 and V is TRBV20-1; D is unclear. Per the germline V gene, CDR1 is DFQATT and CDR2 is SNEGSKA (reference sequence). The CDR3 length is 10 residues. CDR3 amino acids: CSGGVTEAFF. The CDR3, as DNA: TGCAGCGGCGGGGTGACTGAAGCTTTCTTT.

This clonotype has at least ten counts. The chain couples TRBV28 to TRBJ2-5, with 14 bases identical to TRBD2. Germline-derived CDR1 and CDR2 are MDHEN and SYDVKM. The junction had 4 bases not matched to a gene; V was cut back by 3 bases and J by 4 bases. The CDR3 runs 16 residues. In DNA, the CDR3 is TGTGCCAGCAGTTTCGGACTAGCGGGAGGACGAGAGACCCAGTACTTC. Protein sequence: CASSFGLAGGRETQYF.

This chain uses TRBV5-1 with TRBJ1-3; D is unresolved. The V end lost 0 bases, the J end lost 2 bases, and 12 bases lay between the germline ends. Germline CDR1 is SGHRS and CDR2 is YFSETQ. This CDR3 is 16 amino acids long. Written as DNA, the CDR3 is TGCGCCAGCAGCTTGGAAGCCTCCCGCCCTGGAAACACCATATATTTT. Protein: CASSLEASRPGNTIYF.

The rearrangement joins TRBV28 to TRBJ2-1; D may match TRBD1 or TRBD2 (7 bases each). Trimming pared 1 base from V and 7 bases from J, leaving 11 bases between. The CDR3 contains 14 residues. Germline V CDR1 and CDR2: MDHEN, SYDVKM. The CDR3 DNA follows: TGTGCCAGCAGTTTATATCAGGGGGGGAATGAGCAGTTCTTC. Protein sequence: CASSLYQGGNEQFF. Combining the CDR3 with reference TRBV28 and TRBJ2-1 gives the whole variable domain DVKVTQSSRYLVKRTGEKVFLECVQDMDHENMFWYRQDPGLGLRLIYFSYDVKMKEKGDIPEGYSVSREKKERFSLILESASTNQTSMYLCASSLYQGGNEQFFGPGTRLTVL.

A word on this clonotype: This clone may be a read error of a much larger clone one base away. The chain employs TRBV6-1 and TRBJ2-3; D may be TRBD1 (6 bases). TRBJ1-5 matches the DNA end more closely, so the J call is doubtful. This CDR3 has 15 residues. Germline V lookup: CDR1 MNHNS, CDR2 SASEGT. The CDR3 nucleotides read TGTGCCAGCAGTGAACTCGGGACAAGCACAGATACGCAGCATTTT. Its translation: CASSELGTSTDTQHF.

This chain connects TRBV10-3 to TRBJ1-1; D not certain. Deletions cut 3 bases from V and 0 bases from J, with 8 bases between. Germline V CDR1 and CDR2: ENHRY, SYGVKD. This CDR3 spans 14 amino acids. The CDR3 nucleotides read TGTGCCATCAGTGAAAATGGGATGAACACTGAAGCTTTCTTT. Protein product: CAISENGMNTEAFF.

This clonotype showed up just a few times. This chain joins TRBV12-3 or TRBV12-4 and TRBJ2-7; D might be TRBD2 (7 bases). The ends were cut back, 4 bases at V and 2 bases at J, with 21 bases in the middle. This CDR3 contains 17 residues. As DNA, the CDR3 is TGTGCCAGCAGTTACCCTCTGACAGGCGGGGGAACCTACGAGCAGTACTTC. Its protein is CASSYPLTGGGTYEQYF.

This clonotype was observed a handful of times. The V call is TRBV19, the J call TRBJ1-5; D is undetermined. Trimming removed 7 bases from V and 1 base from J, with 20 bases in between. Germline lookup yields CDR1 LNHDA and CDR2 SQIVND (reference sequence). This CDR3 has 17 amino acids. The CDR3 bases are TGTGCCAGTACCTCCCAGGAAGGCAGGCTGAGCAATCAGCCCCAGCATTTT. Its protein is CASTSQEGRLSNQPQHF.

The V call is TRBV28, the J call TRBJ1-5; no clear D. V lost 8 bases to trimming and J lost 3 bases, with 11 bases between them. The germline V gene encodes CDR1 MDHEN and CDR2 SYDVKM. The CDR3 is made up of 13 amino acids. The CDR3 is CASGRLYNQPQHF. CDR3 nucleotide sequence: TGTGCCAGCGGACGACTCTACAATCAGCCCCAGCATTTT.

At least ten counts were recorded for this clonotype. V gene TRBV3-1 combines with J gene TRBJ2-3; D is possibly TRBD2 (5 bases). V lost 6 bases and J 6 bases, leaving 13 bases between the germline ends. Germline lookup yields CDR1 LGHDT and CDR2 YNNKEL (reference sequence). CDR3 size: 13 residues. This CDR3 reads CASSPPGIDTQYF. The CDR3 DNA is TGTGCCAGCAGTCCTCCGGGGATCGATACGCAGTATTTT.

This clonotype was recorded many times. The chain links TRBV12-3 or TRBV12-4 to TRBJ2-7; a weak D match, TRBD2 (5 bases). This CDR3 comprises 13 residues. The V end was cut by 4 bases, the J end by 3 bases, with 10 bases between. The CDR3 sequence is CASSSHRGYEQYF. CDR3 in DNA: TGTGCCAGCAGTTCCCATCGGGGCTACGAGCAGTACTTC.

This clonotype has ten or more counts. The chain is built from TRBV7-9 and TRBJ2-5; perhaps TRBD1 as D (5 bases). Germline V gene data show CDR1 as SEHNR and CDR2 as FQNEAQ (reference sequence). V lost 7 bases to trimming and J lost 5 bases, with 17 bases between them. The CDR3 sequence is 14 residues long. The CDR3 nucleotides read TGTGCCAGCACCACCACAGGAGCTCGGGAGACCCAGTACTTC. Protein: CASTTTGARETQYF.

This clonotype has more than one count but fewer than ten. The rearrangement uses TRBV28 and TRBJ1-4; D is uncertain. This CDR3 comprises 15 residues. The germline V and J ends were trimmed by 7 bases and 7 bases, with 19 bases remaining between them. Looked up from germline, CDR1 is MDHEN and CDR2 is SYDVKM. The CDR3 DNA sequence: TGTGCCAGCAAACCCGGCTCCGTAGTAGGTGAAAAACTGTTTTTT. Translation gives CASKPGSVVGEKLFF.

V and J are TRBV5-6 and TRBJ1-1; D possibly corresponds to TRBD1 (6 bases). The germline CDR1 and CDR2 sequences are SGHDT and YYEEEE. This CDR3 region has 15 residues. The V end was cut by 1 base, the J end by 0 bases, with 10 bases between. The DNA of the CDR3 is TGTGCCAGCAGCTTGTCAGGGGACGTGAACACTGAAGCTTTCTTT. Amino acid sequence: CASSLSGDVNTEAFF.

The chain has TRBV28 and TRBJ2-7; perhaps D is TRBD1 or TRBD2 (5 bases each). V lost 1 base and J lost 1, with 11 bases in between. This CDR3 has 15 residues. CDR1 is MDHEN, CDR2 SYDVKM, per germline. The chain's CDR3 is CASSLSEGFSYEQYF. The CDR3 DNA reads TGTGCCAGCAGTTTATCTGAGGGGTTTTCCTACGAGCAGTACTTC.

This clonotype was counted ten times or more. The V and J genes are TRBV20-1 and TRBJ1-1; D is possibly TRBD1 (6 bases). The V and J ends lost 4 bases and 3 bases respectively, with 15 bases between them. The CDR3 totals 14 residues. From germline, CDR1 is DFQATT and CDR2 SNEGSKA (reference sequence). CDR3 amino acids: CSAMVKGGDTEAFF. CDR3 nucleotides: TGCAGTGCTATGGTTAAAGGGGGGGACACTGAAGCTTTCTTT.

This clonotype was detected a few times. The chain joins TRBV7-2 to TRBJ2-3; possible D gene TRBD2, 7 bases. The germline V and J ends were trimmed by 1 base and 5 bases, with 13 bases remaining between them. CDR1 is SGHTA, CDR2 FQGNSA, per germline. CDR3 length: 15 amino acids. The chain's CDR3 is CASSLGAGALDTQYF. Here the CDR3 DNA reads TGTGCCAGCAGCTTAGGGGCGGGGGCGTTAGATACGCAGTATTTT.

This clonotype came up many times. V is TRBV28 and J is TRBJ2-7, with D perhaps TRBD2 (5 bases). This CDR3 region has 15 residues. V lost 10 bases to trimming and J lost 0 bases, with 19 bases between them. Germline V gene lookup returns CDR1 MDHEN and CDR2 SYDVKM. CDR3 sequence: CATAWGLAGSYEQYF. The CDR3 DNA reads TGTGCCACCGCCTGGGGTCTAGCTGGCTCCTACGAGCAGTACTTC. Combining the CDR3 with reference TRBV28 and TRBJ2-7 gives the whole variable domain DVKVTQSSRYLVKRTGEKVFLECVQDMDHENMFWYRQDPGLGLRLIYFSYDVKMKEKGDIPEGYSVSREKKERFSLILESASTNQTSMYLCATAWGLAGSYEQYFGPGTRLTVT.

The V gene is TRBV27, the J gene TRBJ1-6, with D perhaps TRBD1 (5 bases). Trimming stripped 6 bases from V and 3 bases from J, with 12 bases between. Germline V CDR1 and CDR2: MNHEY, SMNVEV (reference sequence). This CDR3 is built from 15 residues. This CDR3 reads CASRKGALYNSPLHF. Written as DNA, the CDR3 is TGTGCCAGCAGGAAAGGGGCACTCTATAATTCACCCCTCCACTTT.

This clonotype was counted a few times. The V gene is TRBV7-2, the J gene TRBJ1-2; D not certain. The CDR3 runs to 12 residues. Germline CDR1 SGHTA, CDR2 FQGNSA. Trimming shortened V by 10 bases and J by 0 bases, and 9 bases separated the two germline ends. CDR3 residues: CATPRSNYGYTF. In DNA form, the CDR3 reads TGTGCCACCCCCAGATCTAACTATGGCTACACCTTC.

This clonotype was seen many times. J is TRBJ2-1 and V is TRBV28; no clear D gene. The V end was cut by 8 bases, the J end by 5 bases, with 7 bases between. CDR1 and CDR2 (germline): MDHEN, SYDVKM. CDR3 size: 11 residues. The DNA for the CDR3 is TGTGCCAGCGGACCAGACAATGAGCAGTTCTTC. Translated, it gives CASGPDNEQFF.